This T cell receptor beta chain was sequenced for a study of blood T cell repertoires in COVID-19. In the study overall: The samples span acute and convalescent COVID-19 from the United States, Italy and Spain. Sample material is recorded as cDNA or gDNA derived from T cells, B-cell-depleted T cells, or PBMCs.

This CDR3 has 16 residues. Germline CDR1 is LNHDA and CDR2 is SQIVND (reference sequence). V lost 9 bases, J lost 0 bases, and 18 bases lay in between. As handled by the study authors: Amplified reference gene primers provided the basis for estimating nucleated cell counts. The protocol was immunoSEQ multiplex PCR, while the TCRdb copy is restricted to in-frame clones and leaves out a portion. The DNA was the basis for D and trimming; V, J and clone size are from that table. The sample records about 190,000 clones, around 85% being singletons. The rearrangement uses TRBV19 and TRBJ1-5; possibly TRBD1 for D (6 bases). This clonotype was obtained from a man aged 70-80 years with active or convalescent COVID-19. Sequenced material: peripheral blood. The CDR3, as DNA: TGTGCCAGCTGGGGACACTCTATACTTAGCAATCAGCCCCAGCATTTT. Protein: CASWGHSILSNQPQHF.